The sequence of this T cell receptor beta chain was determined in a study of radiotherapy plus CTLA-4 blockade in lung cancer. The CDR3 loop spans 15 amino acids. V dropped 0 bases and J dropped 5 bases, with 12 bases sitting between them. Germline V lookup: CDR1 SNHLY, CDR2 FYNNEI. Study-wide results and limits: TCR clones from tumors expanded in blood after radiotherapy plus ipilimumab. Early shifts in blood T cell clones, with interferon-beta, reportedly predicted response best.

This table comes from immunoSEQ multiplex PCR, and its TCRdb copy is limited to in-frame clones, with some not included. The sample has roughly 32,000 clones; 70% to 80% are singletons. To note about this clone: Antigen specificity is unknown.

This clonotype originated in a human donor with non-small cell lung cancer that progressed on radiotherapy plus ipilimumab. The material sequenced was peripheral blood, taken from a patient treated with radiotherapy plus ipilimumab. This rearrangement joins TRBV2 to TRBJ2-3; no clear D gene. CDR3 residues: CASSEATDSEDTQYF. CDR3 coding DNA: TGTGCCAGCAGTGAAGCGACGGATTCGGAAGATACGCAGTATTTT.